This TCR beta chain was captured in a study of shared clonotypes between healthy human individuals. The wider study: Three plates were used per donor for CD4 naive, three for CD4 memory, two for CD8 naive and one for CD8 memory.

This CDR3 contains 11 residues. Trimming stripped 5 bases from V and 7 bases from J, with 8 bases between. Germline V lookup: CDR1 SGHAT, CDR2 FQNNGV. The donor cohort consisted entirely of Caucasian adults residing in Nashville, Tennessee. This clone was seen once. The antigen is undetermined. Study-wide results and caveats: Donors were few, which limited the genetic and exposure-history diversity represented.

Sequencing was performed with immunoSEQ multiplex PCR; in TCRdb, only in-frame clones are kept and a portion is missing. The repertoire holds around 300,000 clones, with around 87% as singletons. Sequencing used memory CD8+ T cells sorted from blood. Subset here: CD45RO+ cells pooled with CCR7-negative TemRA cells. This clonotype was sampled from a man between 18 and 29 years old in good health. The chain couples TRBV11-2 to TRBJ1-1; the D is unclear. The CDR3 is CASSNDIEAFF. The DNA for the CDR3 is TGTGCCAGCAGCAACGACATTGAAGCTTTCTTT.